This TCR beta chain was recovered during a study of blood T cell repertoires in COVID-19. Overall study context: There were acute and convalescent COVID-19 samples, and they came from the United States, Italy and Spain. The cDNA or gDNA used as material had been derived from T cells, B-cell-depleted T cells, or PBMCs.

As handled by the study authors: Estimation of nucleated cell counts relied on the amplification of reference gene primers. Sequencing was performed with immunoSEQ multiplex PCR; in TCRdb, only in-frame clones are kept and a portion is missing. That table supplies the V and J calls and clone size; D and trimming were determined from the DNA. The sample includes 50,000 to 75,000 clones, around 82% of them seen just once. CDR1 and CDR2 (germline): SGHDT, YYEEEE. Trimming shortened V by 7 bases and J by 7 bases, and 15 bases separated the two germline ends. There are 14 residues in the CDR3. V usage is TRBV5-6 and J usage is TRBJ1-6, with a weak D call TRBD1 (5 bases). The sequencing input was peripheral blood. The clonotype was recovered from a man in his sixties with acute or convalescent COVID-19. The CDR3 here is CASSLGQVNSPLHF. In nucleotides, the CDR3 is TGTGCCAGCTCCCTTGGACAAGTAAATTCACCCCTCCACTTT.